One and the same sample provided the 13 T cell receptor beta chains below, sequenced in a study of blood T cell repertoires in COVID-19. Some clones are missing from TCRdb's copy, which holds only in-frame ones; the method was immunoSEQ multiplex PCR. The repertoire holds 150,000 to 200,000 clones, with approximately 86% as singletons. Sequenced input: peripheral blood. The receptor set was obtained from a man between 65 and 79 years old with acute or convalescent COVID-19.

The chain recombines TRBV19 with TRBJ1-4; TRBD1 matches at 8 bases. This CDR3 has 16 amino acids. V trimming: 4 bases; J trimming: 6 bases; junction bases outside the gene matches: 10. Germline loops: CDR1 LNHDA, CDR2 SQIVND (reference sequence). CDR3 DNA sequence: TGTGCCAGTAGTAACCCCCGCGGACAGGGATATGAAAAACTGTTTTTT. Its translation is CASSNPRGQGYEKLFF.

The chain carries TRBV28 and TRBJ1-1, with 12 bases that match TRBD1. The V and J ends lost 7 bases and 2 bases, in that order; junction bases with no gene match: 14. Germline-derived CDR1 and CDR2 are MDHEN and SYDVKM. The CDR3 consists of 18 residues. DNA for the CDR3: TGTGCCAGCAAACTTGACATCGGGACAGGGGGCATTAACACTGAAGCTTTCTTT. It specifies CASKLDIGTGGINTEAFF.

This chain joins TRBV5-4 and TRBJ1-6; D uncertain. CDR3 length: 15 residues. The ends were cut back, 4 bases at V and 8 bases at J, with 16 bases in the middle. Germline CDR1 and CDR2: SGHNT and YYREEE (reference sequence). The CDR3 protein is CASSGTRVPDSPLHF. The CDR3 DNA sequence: TGTGCCAGCAGCGGCACCCGGGTTCCTGATTCACCCCTCCACTTT.

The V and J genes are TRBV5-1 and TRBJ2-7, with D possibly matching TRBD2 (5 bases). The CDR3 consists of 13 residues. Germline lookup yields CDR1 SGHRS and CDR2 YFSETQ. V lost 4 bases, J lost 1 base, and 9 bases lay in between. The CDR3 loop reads CASSPEGSYEQYF. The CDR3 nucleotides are TGCGCCAGCAGCCCCGAGGGTTCCTACGAGCAGTACTTC.

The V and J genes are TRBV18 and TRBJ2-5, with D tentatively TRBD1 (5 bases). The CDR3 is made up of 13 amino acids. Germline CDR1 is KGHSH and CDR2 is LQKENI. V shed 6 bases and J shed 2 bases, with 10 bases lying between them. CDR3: CASSGRIQETQYF. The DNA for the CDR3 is TGTGCCAGCTCGGGGCGGATACAAGAGACCCAGTACTTC.

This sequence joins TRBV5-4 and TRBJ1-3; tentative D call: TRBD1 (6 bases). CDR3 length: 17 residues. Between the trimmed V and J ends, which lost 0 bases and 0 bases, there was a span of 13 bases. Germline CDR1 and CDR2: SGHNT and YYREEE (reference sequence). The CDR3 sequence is CASSLAFQGSSGNTIYF. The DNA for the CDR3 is TGTGCCAGCAGCTTGGCCTTCCAGGGGAGCTCTGGAAACACCATATATTTT.

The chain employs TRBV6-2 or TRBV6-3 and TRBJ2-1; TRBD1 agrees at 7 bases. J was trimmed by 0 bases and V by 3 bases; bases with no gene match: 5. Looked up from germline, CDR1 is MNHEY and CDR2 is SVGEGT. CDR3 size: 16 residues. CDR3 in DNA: TGTGCCAGCAGTTATAGGGGGCCCCTCTCCTACAATGAGCAGTTCTTC. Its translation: CASSYRGPLSYNEQFF.

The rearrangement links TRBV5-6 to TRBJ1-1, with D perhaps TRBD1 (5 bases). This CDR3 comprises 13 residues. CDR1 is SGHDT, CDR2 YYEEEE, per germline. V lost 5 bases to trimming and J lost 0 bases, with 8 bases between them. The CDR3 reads CASRGPMNTEAFF. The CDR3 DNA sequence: TGTGCCAGCAGGGGGCCGATGAACACTGAAGCTTTCTTT. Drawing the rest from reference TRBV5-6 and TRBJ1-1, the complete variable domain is DAGVTQSPTHLIKTRGQQVTLRCSPKSGHDTVSWYQQALGQGPQFIFQYYEEEERQRGNFPDRFSGHQFPNYSSELNVNALLLGDSALYLCASRGPMNTEAFFGQGTRLTVV.

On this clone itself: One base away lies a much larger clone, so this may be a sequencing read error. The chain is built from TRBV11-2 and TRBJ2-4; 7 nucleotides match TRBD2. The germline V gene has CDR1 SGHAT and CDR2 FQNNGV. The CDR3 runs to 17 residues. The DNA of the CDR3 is TGTGCCAGCAGCCCTTCCGGGACGGATGGGCCTGCCCGGGACTACATATTC. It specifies CASSPSGTDGPARDYIF.

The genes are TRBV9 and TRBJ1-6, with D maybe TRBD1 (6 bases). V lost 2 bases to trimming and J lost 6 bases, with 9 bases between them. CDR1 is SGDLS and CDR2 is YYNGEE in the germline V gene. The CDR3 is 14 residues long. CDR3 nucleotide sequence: TGTGCCAGCAGCGTGCAGGGGAGTAATTCACCCCTCCACTTT. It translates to CASSVQGSNSPLHF.

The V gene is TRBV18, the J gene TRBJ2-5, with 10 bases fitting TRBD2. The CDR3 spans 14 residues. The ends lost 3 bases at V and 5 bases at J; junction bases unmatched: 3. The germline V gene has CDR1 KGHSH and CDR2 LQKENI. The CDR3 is CASSPSGLAETQYF. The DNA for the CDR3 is TGTGCCAGCTCACCGTCGGGACTAGCGGAGACCCAGTACTTC.

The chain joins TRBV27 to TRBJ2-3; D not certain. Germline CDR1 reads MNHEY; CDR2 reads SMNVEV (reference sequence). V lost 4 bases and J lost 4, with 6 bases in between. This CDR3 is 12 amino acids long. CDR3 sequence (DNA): TGTGCCAGCAGTTCCCAGGCAGATACGCAGTATTTT. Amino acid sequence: CASSSQADTQYF.

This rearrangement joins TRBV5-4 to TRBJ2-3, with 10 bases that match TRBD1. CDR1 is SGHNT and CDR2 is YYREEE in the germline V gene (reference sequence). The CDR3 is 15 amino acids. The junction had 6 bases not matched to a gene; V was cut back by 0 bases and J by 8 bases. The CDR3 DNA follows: TGTGCCAGCAGCTTGGGGGACAGGGGTGACGGTACGCAGTATTTT. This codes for CASSLGDRGDGTQYF.